This T cell receptor beta chain was captured in a study of spatial heterogeneity in lung cancer. As for the study in general: Detected beta-chain sequences consistently exceeded alpha-chain sequences.

TCRdb fed the 5' RACE reads into MiXCR, producing one record per CDR3 protein. The data contain 20,000 to 25,000 distinct CDR3 sequences, over 6% of them singletons. Study outcomes and limitations: Relative to follow-up, resection was when ubiquitous expanded tumor TCRs appeared more in blood.

The time point: sample taken at primary tumor resection. A total of fewer than 80 untreated early-stage non-small cell lung cancer patients served as donors. This clonotype was recorded a few times. The antigen is undetermined. The conserved phenylalanine or tryptophan normally closing the CDR3 is absent here, so this likely arose from a read error. This CDR3 has 15 residues. V gave up 2 bases and J gave up 7 bases, with 15 bases separating them. This TCR came from a male donor with early-stage non-small cell lung cancer. The V gene is TRBV23-1, the J gene TRBJ2-1; D ambiguous. TRBV23-1 is given ORF status, its function remaining uncertain. Sequenced here: PBMCs, sampled at surgery. The DNA of the CDR3 is TGCGCCAGCAGTCAAGTAACTGAAGACGGGAATGAGCAGTTCATC. This gives the protein CASSQVTEDGNEQFI.